The 17 T cell receptor beta chains reported below all come from one sample, sequenced in a study of patients and donors after allogeneic stem cell transplantation. Each CDR3 protein is one row after TCRdb ran MiXCR on the RT-PCR reads. The sample includes 70,000 to 75,000 distinct CDR3 sequences, about a quarter seen only once; the top ten take about 30%. The specimen sequenced was blood, either unsorted or a sorted T cell fraction (not recorded which). These receptor sequences come from a human donor who was either an allogeneic HSCT recipient or a stem cell or donor lymphocyte infusion donor (not recorded which). It is not recorded whose cells these are; they may come from a transplant donor.

This clonotype showed up just a few times. The chain links TRBV7-7 to TRBJ1-2; possible D gene TRBD1, 5 bases. The CDR3 sequence is 16 residues long. In germline, CDR1 is SSHAT, CDR2 FNYEAQ (reference sequence). Trimming removed 1 base from V and 4 bases from J, with 16 bases in between. For the CDR3, the DNA is TGTGCCAGCAGCTTAGAATACAGGCGTCTTTCCTATGGCTACACCTTC. The encoded protein is CASSLEYRRLSYGYTF.

Written as DNA, the CDR3 is TGTGCCAGCAGCCGTCGGGACGGACCCTCTGGAAACACCATATATTTT. It encodes CASSRRDGPSGNTIYF. This sequence joins TRBV3-1 and TRBJ1-3; a weak D match, TRBD1 (5 bases). The germline V gene encodes CDR1 LGHDT and CDR2 YNNKEL (reference sequence). This CDR3 contains 16 residues. V lost 4 bases and J lost 0, with 13 bases in between.

The V and J genes are TRBV7-9 and TRBJ1-3; D unresolved. Trimming removed 1 base from V and 0 bases from J, with 19 bases in between. CDR1 is SEHNR, CDR2 FQNEAQ, per germline (reference sequence). The CDR3 spans 19 residues. This chain's CDR3 is CASSLDLSWGTYSGNTIYF. CDR3 DNA sequence: TGTGCCAGCAGCTTAGACCTTTCATGGGGAACTTACTCTGGAAACACCATATATTTT.

This clonotype came up a few times. CDR3 sequence (DNA): TGTGCCAGCAGTGAGACTAGCGGGAGGGCCTACGAGCAGTACTTC. Translated: CASSETSGRAYEQYF. The V gene is TRBV12-3 or TRBV12-4, the J gene TRBJ2-7; 14 nucleotides match TRBD2. The V segment lost 5 bases and the J segment 2 bases; nucleotides outside the gene matches: 2. The CDR3 covers 15 residues.

This CDR3 is CSVRGRYEQYF. The CDR3 DNA is TGCAGCGTTCGTGGACGATACGAGCAGTACTTC. The genes are TRBV29-1 and TRBJ2-7, with no clear D. Germline CDR1 SQVTM, CDR2 ANQGSEA. V lost 5 bases and J lost 4, with 9 bases in between. This CDR3 is built from 11 residues.

This clonotype came up many times. The V call is TRBV12-3 or TRBV12-4, the J call TRBJ1-2, with D perhaps matching TRBD1 (6 bases). The CDR3 sequence is 12 residues long. Between the trimmed V and J ends, which lost 2 bases and 10 bases, there was a span of 11 bases. CDR3: CASSLRGVDYTF. The CDR3 coding sequence is TGTGCCAGCAGTTTAAGGGGGGTTGACTACACCTTC.

The chain carries TRBV2 and TRBJ2-7, with D tentatively TRBD2 (6 bases). Germline V gene sequence: CDR1 SNHLY, CDR2 FYNNEI. The ends were cut back, 7 bases at V and 4 bases at J, with 11 bases in the middle. This CDR3 is 12 amino acids long. This CDR3 is CASNGAGYEQYF. CDR3 bases: TGTGCCAGCAACGGAGCGGGTTACGAGCAGTACTTC. Full variable domain (missing parts from reference TRBV2 and TRBJ2-7): EPEVTQTPSHQVTQMGQEVILRCVPISNHLYFYWYRQILGQKVEFLVSFYNNEISEKSEIFDDQFSVERPDGSNFTLKIRSTKLEDSAMYFCASNGAGYEQYFGPGTRLTVT.

This clonotype has more than one count but fewer than ten. The CDR3 coding sequence is TGCAGTGCTAGAGATTTTCAGTTCACCGGGGAGCTGTTTTTT. Amino acids: CSARDFQFTGELFF. This rearrangement joins TRBV20-1 to TRBJ2-2; D is unresolved. Germline V CDR1 and CDR2: DFQATT, SNEGSKA (reference sequence). This CDR3 contains 14 residues. V dropped 0 bases and J dropped 4 bases, with 9 bases sitting between them.

The sample holds a few counts of this clonotype. This sequence joins TRBV29-1 and TRBJ1-6; D may be TRBD1 (6 bases). V was shortened by 5 bases and J by 3 bases, with 14 bases between the two germline ends. Germline CDR1 is SQVTM and CDR2 is ANQGSEA. The CDR3 has 15 amino acids. CDR3 protein: CSVQDSGSYNSPLHF. CDR3 sequence (DNA): TGCAGCGTTCAGGACAGTGGGAGCTATAATTCACCCCTCCACTTT.

This clonotype appeared a few times. V and J are TRBV6-1 and TRBJ2-7; TRBD1 might be the D (9 bases). CDR3 size: 15 residues. Germline CDR1 and CDR2: MNHNS and SASEGT. V lost 5 bases to trimming and J lost 4 bases, with 18 bases between them. The CDR3 sequence is CASSSGGTGNYEQYF. CDR3 DNA: TGTGCCAGCAGTTCGGGGGGGACAGGGAATTACGAGCAGTACTTC.

The chain combines TRBV7-3 with TRBJ2-1, with D unclear. This CDR3 contains 15 residues. From germline, CDR1 is SGHTA and CDR2 FQGTGA. Trimming shortened V by 2 bases and J by 5 bases, and 13 bases separated the two germline ends. The CDR3 DNA follows: TGTGCCAGCAGCTTAGCTCCCGGGCCCAACAATGAGCAGTTCTTC. It encodes CASSLAPGPNNEQFF.

This chain joins TRBV20-1 and TRBJ2-3; 8 positions match TRBD2. Germline CDR1 reads DFQATT; CDR2 reads SNEGSKA (reference sequence). This CDR3 has 12 amino acids. V lost 6 bases to trimming and J lost 1 base; unmatched junction nucleotides: 0. The CDR3 region is CSAGGGTDTQYF. The CDR3 DNA follows: TGCAGTGCCGGGGGGGGCACAGATACGCAGTATTTT.

This clonotype was seen more than once but under ten times. The chain is built from TRBV10-3 and TRBJ1-6; 8 bases fit TRBD1. CDR1 is ENHRY and CDR2 is SYGVKD in the germline V gene. J gave up 9 bases and V 5 bases, and 9 bases lay outside the gene matches. The CDR3 contains 15 residues. This chain's CDR3 is CAISPLDRGLSPLHF. In DNA form, the CDR3 reads TGTGCCATCAGTCCCCTCGACAGGGGACTTTCACCCCTCCACTTT.

CDR3 sequence: CASSKQGGFSTYEQYF. DNA of the CDR3: TGTGCCAGTAGTAAACAGGGGGGGTTTTCTACCTACGAGCAGTACTTC. The chain joins TRBV19 to TRBJ2-7, with TRBD1 as a possible D gene (8 bases). The CDR3 extends over 16 amino acids. Germline V gene data show CDR1 as LNHDA and CDR2 as SQIVND (reference sequence). Between the trimmed V and J ends, which lost 4 bases and 2 bases, there was a span of 18 bases.

This clonotype showed up just a few times. The rearrangement joins TRBV6-5 to TRBJ2-1, with D uncertain. The germline V and J ends were trimmed by 2 bases and 7 bases, with 18 bases remaining between them. Germline values: CDR1 MNHEY, CDR2 SVGAGI. This CDR3 contains 16 residues. For the CDR3, the DNA is TGTGCCAGCAGTTACGTCGAGCCCCGAGGAGAGAATGAGCAGTTCTTC. Amino acid sequence: CASSYVEPRGENEQFF.

This clonotype was picked up many times. The chain links TRBV6-5 to TRBJ1-6, with D perhaps TRBD1 (5 bases). Per germline, CDR1 MNHEY and CDR2 SVGAGI. Trimming took off 8 bases at V and 9 bases at J, with 17 bases between the two ends. The CDR3 runs 14 residues. The CDR3, as DNA: TGTGCCAGCCGGCTAGGGGTGGACGGTTCACCCCTCCACTTT. Translating gives CASRLGVDGSPLHF.

The chain combines TRBV12-3 or TRBV12-4 with TRBJ2-3; D might be TRBD2 (5 bases). Deletions cut 8 bases from V and 2 bases from J, with 5 bases between. The CDR3 is 11 residues long. The chain's CDR3 is CASGLTDTQYF. CDR3 DNA sequence: TGTGCCAGCGGACTCACAGATACGCAGTATTTT.